The present T cell receptor beta chain was sequenced within a study of cytotoxic CD8 clonotypes in ibrutinib-treated CLL. Background on the study: There were some 10 relapsed/refractory patients and around 15 treatment-naive patients, and 17 to 18 were IGHV unmutated.

Study-wide points: Sampling schedules were unmatched across sustained-remission and progressing patients. Baseline values of clonality outstripped age-matched healthy donors and followed circulating CD8+ T-cell counts.

Generated by immunoSEQ multiplex PCR, the TCRdb table keeps only in-frame clones and is missing some. This table holds 12,000 or so clones, about 59% found once. This CDR3 has 16 residues. The germline V and J ends were trimmed by 0 bases and 5 bases, with 16 bases remaining between them. Germline V lookup: CDR1 LNHNV, CDR2 YYDKDF (reference sequence). Comment on this clone: Its antigen remains unknown.

This specimen consisted of PBMCs, obtained before ibrutinib treatment. This chain links TRBV15 with TRBJ1-2; D unclear. The sequence was collected from a human donor with chronic lymphocytic leukemia. The CDR3 region is CATSRDSAGLGYGYTF. Written as DNA, the CDR3 is TGTGCCACCAGCAGAGATTCCGCGGGTTTAGGGTATGGCTACACCTTC.